Presented here are 22 T cell receptor beta chains from one specimen sequenced in a study of blood T cell repertoires in COVID-19. Repertoires were generated with immunoSEQ multiplex PCR, while TCRdb's copy carries only in-frame clones and drops some. The profile shows tens of thousands of clones, about nine tenths of them singletons. The specimen sequenced was peripheral blood. The receptors shown here come from a man between 60 and 70 years old with active COVID-19.

This chain uses TRBV6-5 with TRBJ1-1; no firm D call. The CDR3 contains 12 residues. The ends were cut back, 6 bases at V and 1 base at J, with 6 bases in the middle. Germline V gives CDR1 MNHEY, CDR2 SVGAGI. The CDR3 sequence: CASSAGNTEAFF. CDR3 bases: TGTGCCAGCAGCGCGGGGAACACTGAAGCTTTCTTT.

This clone has more than one count but fewer than ten. V is TRBV6-1 and J is TRBJ1-2; 9 bases are a match to TRBD1. Looked up from germline, CDR1 is MNHNS and CDR2 is SASEGT. The V gene end was trimmed by 4 bases and the J gene end by 3 bases; junction bases not matched to a gene: 9. The CDR3 extends over 16 amino acids. This CDR3 reads CASSGGTGQGYYGYTF. CDR3 bases: TGTGCCAGCAGTGGAGGGACAGGGCAAGGATACTATGGCTACACCTTC.

The genes are TRBV7-2 and TRBJ2-5, with TRBD2 matching over 10 bases. Trimming took 6 bases from V and 9 from J; bases not matched to a gene: 13. Germline CDR1 reads SGHTA; CDR2 reads FQGNSA. There are 15 residues in the CDR3. CDR3 residues: CASRTRAGGRLPQYF. The CDR3 region has the DNA TGTGCCAGCAGAACCCGAGCGGGGGGGCGTTTGCCCCAGTACTTC.

This chain links TRBV10-2 with TRBJ2-3; a weak D match, TRBD2 (7 bases). V was clipped by 5 bases and J by 1 base, with 13 bases between them. This CDR3 comprises 15 residues. Germline V lookup: CDR1 WSHSY, CDR2 SAAADI. The CDR3 DNA reads TGCGCCAGCAGTTGGGGGGGCGAGGGCACAGATACGCAGTATTTT. As protein: CASSWGGEGTDTQYF.

The chain recombines TRBV27 with TRBJ1-4, with 7 positions matching TRBD1. CDR3 length: 15 residues. CDR1 is MNHEY, CDR2 SMNVEV, per germline (reference sequence). V dropped 6 bases and J dropped 4; count of bases not matched to a gene: 8. The CDR3: CASRAGTVVNEKLFF. CDR3 coding DNA: TGTGCCAGCAGGGCCGGGACAGTGGTTAATGAAAAACTGTTTTTT.

This sequence joins TRBV6-5 and TRBJ2-1; 7 positions match TRBD1. Per the germline V gene, CDR1 is MNHEY and CDR2 is SVGAGI. This CDR3 comprises 16 residues. Trimming took 0 bases from V and 9 from J; bases not matched to a gene: 11. CDR3 sequence (DNA): TGTGCCAGCAGTTACTCCCCGACAGGGTTCAGTGGTGAGCAGTTCTTC. This sequence encodes CASSYSPTGFSGEQFF.

This chain connects TRBV9 to TRBJ2-7, with D unresolved. The V end lost 2 bases, the J end lost 6 bases, and 18 bases lay between the germline ends. Germline values: CDR1 SGDLS, CDR2 YYNGEE. The CDR3 runs to 15 residues. CDR3: CASSVNGNVRGEQYF. The CDR3 DNA follows: TGTGCCAGCAGCGTTAACGGTAATGTACGTGGCGAGCAGTACTTC.

This clone was seen a few times. The gene calls are TRBV2 and TRBJ1-3, with D unclear. Germline V gene data show CDR1 as SNHLY and CDR2 as FYNNEI. Trimming cost V 8 bases and J 1 base, with 15 bases left between them. The CDR3 runs to 15 residues. The CDR3 loop reads CASSINSLSGNTIYF. CDR3 nucleotides: TGTGCCAGCTCTATAAATTCTTTGTCTGGAAACACCATATATTTT.

The J gene is TRBJ1-4, the V gene TRBV7-9; D is undetermined. In germline, CDR1 is SEHNR, CDR2 FQNEAQ (reference sequence). There are 15 residues in the CDR3. The germline V and J ends were trimmed by 1 base and 6 bases, with 12 bases remaining between them. The CDR3 here is CASSLGGRQDEKLFF. CDR3 nucleotide sequence: TGTGCCAGCAGCTTAGGAGGGAGGCAGGATGAAAAACTGTTTTTT. The variable domain in full, completed from reference TRBV7-9 and TRBJ1-4, reads DTGVSQNPRHKITKRGQNVTFRCDPISEHNRLYWYRQTLGQGPEFLTYFQNEAQLEKSRLLSDRFSAERPKGSFSTLEIQRTEQGDSAMYLCASSLGGRQDEKLFFGSGTQLSVL.

This clone was seen only once. Germline is not matched at one junction end, which may reflect a read error. This chain joins TRBV5-1 and TRBJ2-7, with 10 nucleotides matching TRBD2. Germline loops: CDR1 SGHRS, CDR2 YFSETQ. The CDR3 has 15 residues. The chain's CDR3 is CASSLASGSSYEQYF. The CDR3 DNA reads as TGCGCCAGCAGTTTGGCTAGCGGGAGTTCCTACGAGCAGTACTTC.

In DNA, the CDR3 is TGTGCCAGCAGCACCGGGACTAGCGGCCAAGAGACCCAGTACTTC. Protein product: CASSTGTSGQETQYF. V is TRBV7-3 and J is TRBJ2-5, with TRBD2 identical over 11 bases. Germline V gene sequence: CDR1 SGHTA, CDR2 FQGTGA. V lost 5 bases and J lost 1; bases outside the gene matches: 3. The CDR3 is made up of 15 amino acids.

This rearrangement joins TRBV7-8 to TRBJ2-7; 8 bases fit TRBD2. After removal of 4 bases from V and 7 bases from J, the junction contained 18 bases not matched to a gene. Germline V CDR1 and CDR2: SGHVS, FQNEAQ. The CDR3 extends over 17 amino acids. The CDR3 spells CASSSYRIPGRGGEQYF. The CDR3 nucleotides are TGTGCCAGCAGCTCTTACCGTATCCCGGGCCGGGGGGGAGAGCAGTACTTC. The full variable domain, rest sourced from reference TRBV7-8 and TRBJ2-7, is GAGVSQSPRYKVAKRGQDVALRCDPISGHVSLFWYQQALGQGPEFLTYFQNEAQLDKSGLPSDRFFAERPEGSVSTLKIQRTQQEDSAVYLCASSSYRIPGRGGEQYFGPGTRLTVT.

This rearrangement joins TRBV5-1 to TRBJ1-6, with a weak D call TRBD1 (5 bases). The germline V gene encodes CDR1 SGHRS and CDR2 YFSETQ. This CDR3 has 16 residues. The V gene lost 4 bases and the J gene lost 7 bases, with 18 bases spanning the gap. In nucleotides, the CDR3 is TGCGCCAGCAGCCCGGGCGGGGTCGAGGGGAATTCACCCCTCCACTTT. Encoded protein: CASSPGGVEGNSPLHF.

This clone was seen only once. The chain uses TRBV5-1 and TRBJ2-3, with D possibly matching TRBD2 (5 bases). This CDR3 spans 15 amino acids. V was trimmed by 4 bases and J by 4 bases, leaving 16 bases between them. Germline assignment: CDR1 SGHRS and CDR2 YFSETQ. In DNA form, the CDR3 reads TGCGCCAGCAGCCTAGCCTCAAAACTATCAGATACGCAGTATTTT. Translated: CASSLASKLSDTQYF. The variable domain in full, with the rest retrieved from reference TRBV5-1 and TRBJ2-3, is KAGVTQTPRYLIKTRGQQVTLSCSPISGHRSVSWYQQTPGQGLQFLFEYFSETQRNKGNFPGRFSGRQFSNSRSEMNVSTLELGDSALYLCASSLASKLSDTQYFGPGTRLTVL.

V is TRBV6-2 or TRBV6-3 and J is TRBJ2-7, with D possibly TRBD1 on 5 matching bases. CDR3 length: 15 amino acids. Trimming left V 2 bases short and J 7 bases short, with 18 bases between. The germline CDR1 and CDR2 sequences are MNHEY and SVGEGT. The DNA for the CDR3 is TGTGCCAGCAGTTACGTTCAGGGTCCTTCGCGGGAGCAGTACTTC. Protein: CASSYVQGPSREQYF.

The gene calls are TRBV7-9 and TRBJ2-1; tentative D call: TRBD2 (5 bases). Germline assignment: CDR1 SEHNR and CDR2 FQNEAQ (reference sequence). Trimming cost V 1 base and J 6 bases, with 7 bases left between them. The CDR3 has 13 residues. The chain's CDR3 is CASSLERGNEQFF. The CDR3 DNA reads TGTGCCAGCAGCTTAGAACGGGGCAATGAGCAGTTCTTC.

This chain uses TRBV27 with TRBJ2-3; TRBD2 matches 10 bases. Per germline, CDR1 MNHEY and CDR2 SMNVEV (reference sequence). Losses at the gene ends were 3 bases for V and 4 bases for J; bases not matched to a gene: 4. The CDR3 runs 15 residues. The CDR3 DNA reads as TGTGCCAGCAGTTTCGCCACTAGCGGGGCAGATACGCAGTATTTT. Translating it yields CASSFATSGADTQYF.

The chain couples TRBV5-6 to TRBJ2-7; D perhaps matches TRBD2 (6 bases). The CDR3 spans 16 residues. CDR1 SGHDT and CDR2 YYEEEE come from the germline V gene. Trimming left V 4 bases short and J 3 bases short, with 20 bases between. The CDR3 DNA follows: TGTGCCAGCAGCACAGATGGGTGGGAGGAATACTACGAGCAGTACTTC. Translating it yields CASSTDGWEEYYEQYF.

The rearrangement uses TRBV6-5 and TRBJ1-1, with 10 bases that match TRBD1. Germline V lookup: CDR1 MNHEY, CDR2 SVGAGI. The CDR3 totals 14 residues. V was clipped by 6 bases and J by 7 bases; unmatched bases: 8. The CDR3 sequence is CASSRRTGGGEAFF. For the CDR3, the DNA is TGTGCCAGCAGCCGCCGGACAGGGGGGGGTGAAGCTTTCTTT.

The rearrangement links TRBV27 to TRBJ1-2, with D possibly being TRBD1 (6 bases). Between the trimmed V and J ends, which lost 4 bases and 5 bases, there was a span of 20 bases. The CDR3 runs to 16 residues. CDR1 MNHEY and CDR2 SMNVEV come from the germline V gene (reference sequence). The CDR3 DNA follows: TGTGCCAGCAGTTCGGACAGCCGCCGGGGAGTGTATGGCTACACCTTC. Its protein is CASSSDSRRGVYGYTF.

The CDR3 nucleotides read TGTGCCAGCAGTGAACGGGGACAGGTAGATTCACCCCTCCACTTT. Its protein product is CASSERGQVDSPLHF. The rearrangement links TRBV6-1 to TRBJ1-6, with 8 bases fitting TRBD1. The junction had 5 bases not matched to a gene; V was cut back by 2 bases and J by 8 bases. Germline values: CDR1 MNHNS, CDR2 SASEGT. This CDR3 region has 15 residues.

The V and J genes are TRBV4-1 and TRBJ1-2, with 8 bases matching TRBD1. The V gene's germline CDR1 is MGHRA and CDR2 YSYEKL. This CDR3 spans 16 amino acids. V lost 0 bases, J lost 1 base, and 4 bases stayed unmatched. The CDR3 DNA sequence: TGCGCCAGCAGCCAAGAACGGACAGGGTATAACTATGGCTACACCTTC. Amino acid sequence: CASSQERTGYNYGYTF.